One and the same sample provided the 32 T cell receptor beta chains below, sequenced in a study of T cells in Graves' hyperthyroidism and ophthalmopathy. It was RNA transcripts that yielded the amplified TCR beta CDR3 regions. During a first-round RT-PCR of the TCR CDR3, the HTBI primer set was used. TCRdb recomputed calls from the multiplex PCR reads with MiXCR, one row per CDR3 protein. The sample has hundreds of thousands of distinct CDR3 sequences, less than 20% seen once. The sequenced material came from blood. The origin of the receptors is a man aged 45 to 65 with Graves' ophthalmopathy.

This clonotype was recorded at least ten times. V and J are TRBV7-9 and TRBJ2-3, with D possibly being TRBD2 (5 bases). Germline V CDR1 and CDR2: SEHNR, FQNEAQ (reference sequence). The CDR3 has 13 amino acids. Trimming removed 6 bases from V and 5 bases from J, with 12 bases in between. The CDR3 region has the DNA TGTGCCAGCAGTTCCCGGGGTGGAGATACGCAGTATTTT. This gives the protein CASSSRGGDTQYF.

Details on this clonotype: This may be a read error: a much more frequent sequence differs by one nucleotide. This chain uses TRBV20-1 with TRBJ2-1; the match to TRBD2 covers 9 bases. This CDR3 region has 15 residues. Germline V gene lookup returns CDR1 DFQATT and CDR2 SNEGSKA (reference sequence). V was pared by 1 base and J by 5 bases, with 6 bases of the junction left unmatched. CDR3 in amino acids: CSARVGAGGHNEQFF. The CDR3 DNA is TGCAGTGCTAGAGTAGGAGCGGGAGGTCACAATGAGCAGTTCTTC.

The sample holds a few counts of this clonotype. This chain uses TRBV9 with TRBJ1-2; 8 nucleotides agree with TRBD1. The J segment lost 2 bases and the V segment lost 3 bases, leaving 0 bases of the junction unmatched. Germline V lookup: CDR1 SGDLS, CDR2 YYNGEE. The CDR3 length is 13 residues. This CDR3 reads CASSGTGNYGYTF. The CDR3 DNA reads TGTGCCAGCAGCGGGACAGGGAACTATGGCTACACCTTC.

A few counts support this clonotype. V is TRBV6-2 or TRBV6-3 and J is TRBJ2-7, with 7 bases identical to TRBD1. The V gene's germline CDR1 is MNHEY and CDR2 SVGEGT. This CDR3 is 14 amino acids long. V gave up 6 bases and J gave up 6 bases; unmatched junction bases: 11. The CDR3, as DNA: TGTGCCAGCAGCCTCCCGGGACAGCCTTTCGAGCAGTACTTC. This codes for CASSLPGQPFEQYF.

This clonotype appeared a few times. This may arise from a read error, as a much more abundant clone is one base away. V and J are TRBV5-1 and TRBJ2-1; TRBD2 aligns across 9 bases. CDR1 is SGHRS, CDR2 YFSETQ, per germline. The CDR3 covers 15 residues. The chain's CDR3 is CANSYSGGSYNEQFF. For the CDR3, the DNA is TGCGCCAACAGCTATAGCGGGGGCTCCTACAATGAGCAGTTCTTC.

V usage is TRBV9 and J usage is TRBJ2-4, with 12 bases identical to TRBD2. Germline trimming cut 3 bases from V and 6 bases from J; bases unmatched to any gene: 1. The germline V gene has CDR1 SGDLS and CDR2 YYNGEE. CDR3 size: 14 residues. The DNA of the CDR3 is TGTGCCAGCAGCGCGGGACTAGCGGGAAACATTCAGTACTTC. Translated: CASSAGLAGNIQYF.

The chain links TRBV6-1 to TRBJ1-5; a possible D gene is TRBD1 (6 bases). Germline CDR1 reads MNHNS; CDR2 reads SASEGT. The CDR3 has 14 amino acids. Between the trimmed V and J ends, which lost 11 bases and 1 base, there was a span of 15 bases. DNA of the CDR3: TGTGCCGGTGGATACAGGGAGAGCAATCAGCCCCAGCATTTT. This sequence encodes CAGGYRESNQPQHF.

The genes are TRBV28 and TRBJ1-2, with 9 bases that match TRBD1. The V and J ends lost 6 bases and 2 bases, in that order; junction bases with no gene match: 16. Germline loops: CDR1 MDHEN, CDR2 SYDVKM. The CDR3 covers 18 residues. The CDR3 DNA reads as TGTGCCAGCAGGGGGGTGAGGGACAGGGAGGACTTGAACTATGGCTACACCTTC. It codes for CASRGVRDREDLNYGYTF.

This clonotype appeared many times. The chain uses TRBV2 and TRBJ1-2; D is undetermined. The CDR3 is 14 amino acids. From germline, CDR1 is SNHLY and CDR2 FYNNEI. V was trimmed by 7 bases and J by 0 bases, leaving 12 bases between them. The CDR3 sequence: CASTFAQTNYGYTF. In DNA form, the CDR3 reads TGTGCCAGCACTTTCGCACAGACTAACTATGGCTACACCTTC.

In its sample, this clonotype was seen a few times. This chain links TRBV5-4 with TRBJ2-1, with D perhaps TRBD1 (7 bases). Germline V gene data show CDR1 as SGHNT and CDR2 as YYREEE (reference sequence). V was pared by 3 bases and J by 0 bases, with 16 bases between. This CDR3 contains 17 residues. The CDR3 region has the DNA TGTGCCAGCAGCTCGGAACCAGGGGGGAGCTCCTACAATGAGCAGTTCTTC. Encoded protein: CASSSEPGGSSYNEQFF.

This clonotype was recorded a few times. J is TRBJ2-7 and V is TRBV5-6; 11 positions match TRBD1. V shed 4 bases, J shed 3 bases, and the junction held 9 bases outside the gene matches. The CDR3 extends over 16 amino acids. Germline CDR1 is SGHDT and CDR2 is YYEEEE. The CDR3 DNA reads as TGTGCCAGCAGCGCCAACGGACAGGGGGCCCTCTACGAGCAGTACTTC. This gives the protein CASSANGQGALYEQYF.

This clonotype was recorded a few times. The chain has TRBV5-1 and TRBJ2-7; the match to TRBD1 covers 8 bases. The CDR3 covers 14 residues. Germline CDR1 SGHRS, CDR2 YFSETQ. J lost 2 bases, V lost 4 bases, and 5 bases had no gene match. The CDR3 coding sequence is TGCGCCAGCAGCCGGGGACAGGCCGCCTACGAGCAGTACTTC. Amino acid sequence: CASSRGQAAYEQYF.

This clonotype was counted only a few times. The chain combines TRBV12-3 or TRBV12-4 with TRBJ1-2; 8 positions agree with TRBD1. V shed 6 bases, J shed 13 bases, and the junction held 7 bases outside the gene matches. The CDR3 is 11 amino acids. CDR3 DNA sequence: TGTGCCAGCAGAACGGGACAGGCTGCCACCTTC. Translation gives CASRTGQAATF.

This clonotype was detected many times. This rearrangement joins TRBV2 to TRBJ1-1; D call uncertain. With 5 bases removed from V and 1 base from J, the gap between germline ends came to 11 bases. Germline lookup yields CDR1 SNHLY and CDR2 FYNNEI. This CDR3 is built from 14 residues. Here the CDR3 reads CASSYAEKNTEAFF. CDR3 sequence (DNA): TGTGCCAGCAGTTATGCGGAAAAGAACACTGAAGCTTTCTTT.

The gene calls are TRBV28 and TRBJ2-1; D uncertain. Germline CDR1 and CDR2: MDHEN and SYDVKM. V gave up 6 bases and J gave up 6 bases, with 27 bases separating them. The CDR3 contains 18 residues. CDR3 bases: TGTGCCAGCAGCGTTATGGGCGCAGGTGGGTGGACCGTCAATGAGCAGTTCTTC. Translated: CASSVMGAGGWTVNEQFF.

The chain recombines TRBV5-6 with TRBJ2-5, with TRBD1 as a possible D gene (6 bases). Between the trimmed V and J ends, which lost 4 bases and 1 base, there was a span of 17 bases. CDR1 is SGHDT and CDR2 is YYEEEE in the germline V gene. The length of the CDR3 is 16 residues. CDR3 loop: CASSPQGWGRQETQYF. In DNA form, the CDR3 reads TGTGCCAGCAGCCCGCAGGGGTGGGGCCGCCAAGAGACCCAGTACTTC.

This clonotype was observed many times. The CDR3 DNA is TGTGCCTGGAGAGGACAGGGACAAAGTGAGCAGTTCTTC. It encodes CAWRGQGQSEQFF. The chain links TRBV30 to TRBJ2-1; TRBD1 agrees at 8 bases. CDR3 length equals 13 residues. V was pared by 3 bases and J by 9 bases, with 7 bases of the junction left unmatched. CDR1 and CDR2 from the germline V gene are GTSNPN and SVGIG (reference sequence).

V is TRBV6-2 or TRBV6-3 and J is TRBJ1-2; D is ambiguous. The CDR3 consists of 13 residues. V dropped 2 bases and J dropped 4 bases, with 8 bases sitting between them. Germline V gene sequence: CDR1 MNHEY, CDR2 SVGEGT. CDR3 coding DNA: TGTGCCAGCAGTTACAAGGAGAGCTATGGCTACACCTTC. It codes for CASSYKESYGYTF.

Many counts were recorded for this clonotype. The chain employs TRBV7-3 and TRBJ1-1, with no clear D. The CDR3 is 15 amino acids. With 5 bases removed from V and 1 base from J, the gap between germline ends came to 14 bases. Germline CDR1 and CDR2: SGHTA and FQGTGA. CDR3 nucleotides: TGTGCCAGCAGCCCCACCGCGGGCAGGAACACTGAAGCTTTCTTT. This codes for CASSPTAGRNTEAFF.

This clonotype was seen at least ten times. J is TRBJ2-3 and V is TRBV5-1; the D gene is possibly TRBD1 (5 bases). Trimming stripped 0 bases from V and 0 bases from J, with 14 bases between. The CDR3 covers 17 residues. In germline, CDR1 is SGHRS, CDR2 YFSETQ. The CDR3 sequence is CASSLEWQGRSTDTQYF. In DNA form, the CDR3 reads TGCGCCAGCAGCTTGGAATGGCAGGGAAGGAGCACAGATACGCAGTATTTT.

This clonotype is a singleton in its sample. This sequence joins TRBV29-1 and TRBJ2-2, with TRBD1 identical over 10 bases. The CDR3 totals 15 residues. From germline, CDR1 is SQVTM and CDR2 ANQGSEA. Germline trimming cut 7 bases from V and 7 bases from J; bases unmatched to any gene: 12. The CDR3 nucleotides read TGCAGCGGACTCTTTGGGACAGGGGTGGGCGGGGAGCTGTTTTTT. Encoded protein: CSGLFGTGVGGELFF.

The V call is TRBV27, the J call TRBJ2-7; D is perhaps TRBD1 or TRBD2 (6 bases each). Per the germline V gene, CDR1 is MNHEY and CDR2 is SMNVEV (reference sequence). There are 12 residues in the CDR3. V shed 3 bases and J shed 6 bases, with 9 bases lying between them. The DNA of the CDR3 is TGTGCCAGCAGTTTCAGGGGAGGCGAGCAGTACTTC. It encodes CASSFRGGEQYF.

At least ten counts were recorded for this clonotype. The chain employs TRBV27 and TRBJ2-3; 15 bases match TRBD2. Germline V gene data show CDR1 as MNHEY and CDR2 as SMNVEV (reference sequence). V dropped 5 bases and J dropped 6; count of bases not matched to a gene: 3. CDR3 length: 15 residues. DNA for the CDR3: TGTGCCAGCAGTAGGACTAGCGGGAGGGTGGATACGCAGTATTTT. It is translated as CASSRTSGRVDTQYF.

This clonotype was detected ten times or more. The rearrangement links TRBV28 to TRBJ1-5; possibly TRBD1 for D (6 bases). The CDR3 length is 15 residues. V gave up 4 bases and J gave up 0 bases, with 10 bases separating them. Germline V gene lookup returns CDR1 MDHEN and CDR2 SYDVKM. The CDR3 region is CASSWTVDSNQPQHF. The CDR3 nucleotides read TGTGCCAGCAGTTGGACAGTCGATAGCAATCAGCCCCAGCATTTT. The entire variable domain, with the rest obtained from reference TRBV28 and TRBJ1-5, is as follows: DVKVTQSSRYLVKRTGEKVFLECVQDMDHENMFWYRQDPGLGLRLIYFSYDVKMKEKGDIPEGYSVSREKKERFSLILESASTNQTSMYLCASSWTVDSNQPQHFGDGTRLSIL.

This chain connects TRBV13 to TRBJ2-1; TRBD1 is a possible D gene (5 bases). The germline V and J ends were trimmed by 2 bases and 6 bases, with 20 bases remaining between them. CDR3 length: 17 residues. Per the germline V gene, CDR1 is PRHDT and CDR2 is FYEKMQ (reference sequence). The CDR3 DNA follows: TGTGCCAGCAGCTTAAGGCGTGGGCAGGGAACCCTCAATGAGCAGTTCTTC. Its translation: CASSLRRGQGTLNEQFF.

This clonotype was counted a single time. This sequence joins TRBV15 and TRBJ2-5; D not certain. Trimming removed 5 bases from V and 6 bases from J, with 10 bases in between. Germline V gives CDR1 LNHNV, CDR2 YYDKDF (reference sequence). The CDR3 consists of 12 residues. CDR3 protein: CATSAQVKTQYF. The CDR3 nucleotides are TGTGCCACCAGCGCCCAAGTCAAGACCCAGTACTTC.

Turning to this clonotype: The junction does not match germline at one end; this may be a read error. The chain uses TRBV7-9 and TRBJ2-5; D may be TRBD2 (6 bases). The CDR3 spans 15 residues. Germline loops: CDR1 SEHNR, CDR2 FQNEAQ (reference sequence). In DNA form, the CDR3 reads TGCGCCAGCAGCCAAGATGTCGGGAGCGGAGAGACCCAGTACTTC. This sequence encodes CASSQDVGSGETQYF.

There are a few counts of this clonotype. The genes are TRBV14 and TRBJ2-7, with D perhaps matching TRBD1 or TRBD2 (6 bases each). The CDR3 spans 16 residues. V lost 5 bases and J 0 bases, leaving 17 bases between the germline ends. Germline CDR1 SGHDN, CDR2 FVKESK. The CDR3 DNA is TGTGCCAGCAGCAGACTCCGGGGGCTTGGCTCCTACGAGCAGTACTTC. This gives the protein CASSRLRGLGSYEQYF.

This clonotype was observed many times. The CDR3 coding sequence is TGTGCCAGCAGCCACTTGGGGGAGTCTCAAGAGACCCAGTACTTC. Its protein is CASSHLGESQETQYF. The V call is TRBV3-1, the J call TRBJ2-5; D tentatively fits TRBD1 or TRBD2 (5 bases each). This CDR3 has 15 residues. Germline assignment: CDR1 LGHDT and CDR2 YNNKEL (reference sequence). Trimming took 3 bases from V and 2 from J, leaving 13 bases between them.

A word on this clonotype: The conserved phenylalanine or tryptophan is not found at the CDR3 terminus, so this likely reflects a read error. The chain joins TRBV29-1 to TRBJ2-7; possibly TRBD1 or TRBD2 for D (5 bases each). Trimming left V 3 bases short and J 5 bases short, with 11 bases between. Germline assignment: CDR1 SQVTM and CDR2 ANQGSEA. CDR3 length: 12 amino acids. The CDR3 here is CSVDEGIDEQYL. The CDR3 DNA reads as TGCAGCGTTGACGAGGGGATCGACGAGCAGTACCTC.

This clonotype was observed at least ten times. V is TRBV20-1 and J is TRBJ2-7; D possibly uses TRBD1 or TRBD2 (7 bases each). CDR1 and CDR2 (germline): DFQATT, SNEGSKA (reference sequence). The V gene lost 1 base and the J gene lost 2 bases, with 15 bases spanning the gap. The CDR3 is 15 amino acids. The CDR3 protein is CSARVETGTTYEQYF. The CDR3 coding sequence is TGCAGTGCTAGAGTCGAGACAGGGACTACCTACGAGCAGTACTTC.

In its sample, this clonotype was seen a few times. The CDR3 nucleotides are TGCGCCAGCAGCCAACGACTAGCGGGACTCGATGAGCAGTTCTTC. Translated, it gives CASSQRLAGLDEQFF. This chain joins TRBV4-1 and TRBJ2-1; 11 bases are a match to TRBD2. V was pared by 2 bases and J by 8 bases, with 5 bases of the junction left unmatched. This CDR3 has 15 residues. Germline CDR1 MGHRA, CDR2 YSYEKL.